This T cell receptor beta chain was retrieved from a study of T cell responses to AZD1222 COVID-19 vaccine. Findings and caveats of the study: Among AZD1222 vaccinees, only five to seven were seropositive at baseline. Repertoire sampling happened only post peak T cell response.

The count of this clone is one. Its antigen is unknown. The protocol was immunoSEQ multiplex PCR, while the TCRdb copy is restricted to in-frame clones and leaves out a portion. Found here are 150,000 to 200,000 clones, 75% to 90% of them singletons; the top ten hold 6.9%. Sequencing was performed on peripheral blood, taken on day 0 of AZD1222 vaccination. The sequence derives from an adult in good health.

CDR3 protein: CASSVEVGYTF. In DNA form, the CDR3 reads TGTGCCAGCAGTGTAGAGGTCGGCTACACCTTC. V is TRBV2 and J is TRBJ1-2; no definite D call. Deletions cut 4 bases from V and 8 bases from J, with 8 bases between. This CDR3 comprises 11 residues. Germline loops: CDR1 SNHLY, CDR2 FYNNEI.